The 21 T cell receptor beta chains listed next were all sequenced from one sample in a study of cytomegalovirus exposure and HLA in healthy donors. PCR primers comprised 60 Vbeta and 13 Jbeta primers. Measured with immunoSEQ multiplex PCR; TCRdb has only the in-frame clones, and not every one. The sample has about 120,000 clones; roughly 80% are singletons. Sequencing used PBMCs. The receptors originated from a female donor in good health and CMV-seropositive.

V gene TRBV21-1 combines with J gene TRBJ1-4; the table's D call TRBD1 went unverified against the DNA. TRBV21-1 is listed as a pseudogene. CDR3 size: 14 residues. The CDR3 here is CASSTQGVNEKLFF. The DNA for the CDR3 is TGTGCCAGCAGCACGCAGGGGGTTAATGAAAAACTGTTTTTT.

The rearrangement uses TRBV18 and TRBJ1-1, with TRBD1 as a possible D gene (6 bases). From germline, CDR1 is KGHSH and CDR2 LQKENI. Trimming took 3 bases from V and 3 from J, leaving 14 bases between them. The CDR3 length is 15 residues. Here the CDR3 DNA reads TGTGCCAGCTCACCCCGCGGGGGCCCGGACACTGAAGCTTTCTTT. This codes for CASSPRGGPDTEAFF.

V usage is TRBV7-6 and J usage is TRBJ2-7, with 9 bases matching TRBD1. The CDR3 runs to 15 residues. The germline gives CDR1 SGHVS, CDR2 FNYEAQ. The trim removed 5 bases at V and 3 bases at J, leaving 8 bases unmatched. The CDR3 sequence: CASSDPGQGLYEQYF. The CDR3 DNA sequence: TGTGCCAGCAGCGATCCGGGACAGGGCCTCTACGAGCAGTACTTC.

The CDR3 protein is CASSEEVEQYF. CDR3 nucleotide sequence: TGCGCCAGCAGTGAGGAGGTCGAGCAGTACTTC. The chain is built from TRBV10-1 and TRBJ2-7, with no clear D. The CDR3 length is 11 residues. Germline CDR1 and CDR2: WNHNN and SYGVQD (reference sequence). With 2 bases removed from V and 6 bases from J, the gap between germline ends came to 5 bases.

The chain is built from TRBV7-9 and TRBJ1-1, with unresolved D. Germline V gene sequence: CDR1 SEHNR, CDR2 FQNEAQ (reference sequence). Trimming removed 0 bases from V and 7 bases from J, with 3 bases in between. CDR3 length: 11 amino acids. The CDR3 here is CASSLALEAFF. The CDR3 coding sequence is TGTGCCAGCAGCTTAGCCCTTGAAGCTTTCTTT.

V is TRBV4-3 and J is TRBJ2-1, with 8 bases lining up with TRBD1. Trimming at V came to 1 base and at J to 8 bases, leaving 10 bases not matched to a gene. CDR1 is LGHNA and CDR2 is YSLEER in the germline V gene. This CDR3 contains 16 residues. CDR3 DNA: TGCGCCAGCAGCCAAGGAGCAGGGGGCCCCGTAGATGAGCAGTTCTTC. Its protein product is CASSQGAGGPVDEQFF.

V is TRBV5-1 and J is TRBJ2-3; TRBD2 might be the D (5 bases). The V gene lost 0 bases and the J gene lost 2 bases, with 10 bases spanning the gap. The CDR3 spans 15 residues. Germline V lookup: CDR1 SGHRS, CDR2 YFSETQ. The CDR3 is CASSLGPRDTDTQYF. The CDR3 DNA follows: TGCGCCAGCAGCTTGGGACCCCGGGACACAGATACGCAGTATTTT.

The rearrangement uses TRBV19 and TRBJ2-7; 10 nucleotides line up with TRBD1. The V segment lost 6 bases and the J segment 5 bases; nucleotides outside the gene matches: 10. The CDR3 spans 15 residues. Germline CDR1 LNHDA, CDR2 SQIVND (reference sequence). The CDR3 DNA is TGTGCCAGTAGAGGGGTCGGGACAGGGGAGCACGAGCAGTACTTC. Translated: CASRGVGTGEHEQYF.

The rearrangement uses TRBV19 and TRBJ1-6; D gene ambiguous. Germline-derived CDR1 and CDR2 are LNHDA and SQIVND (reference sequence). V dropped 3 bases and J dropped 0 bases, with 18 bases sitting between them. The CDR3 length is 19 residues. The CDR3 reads CASSIKTVGSSSYNSPLHF. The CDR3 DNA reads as TGTGCCAGTAGTATTAAAACAGTGGGCAGTAGCTCCTATAATTCACCCCTCCACTTT.

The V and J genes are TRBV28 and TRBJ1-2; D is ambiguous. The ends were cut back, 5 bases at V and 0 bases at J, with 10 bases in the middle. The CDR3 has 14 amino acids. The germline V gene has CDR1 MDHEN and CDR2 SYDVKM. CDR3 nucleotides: TGTGCCAGCAGTATGGACGGGACTAACTATGGCTACACCTTC. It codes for CASSMDGTNYGYTF.

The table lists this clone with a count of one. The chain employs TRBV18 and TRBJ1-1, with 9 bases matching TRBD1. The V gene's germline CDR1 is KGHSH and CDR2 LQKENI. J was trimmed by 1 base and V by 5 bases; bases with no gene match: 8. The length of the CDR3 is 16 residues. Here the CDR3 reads CASSVFAQGANTEAFF. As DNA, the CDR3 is TGTGCCAGCTCAGTTTTTGCACAGGGGGCGAACACTGAAGCTTTCTTT.

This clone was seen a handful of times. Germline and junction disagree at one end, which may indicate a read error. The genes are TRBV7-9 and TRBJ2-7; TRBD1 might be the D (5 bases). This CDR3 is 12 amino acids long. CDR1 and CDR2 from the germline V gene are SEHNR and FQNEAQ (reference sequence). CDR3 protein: CSSSRPGPEQYF. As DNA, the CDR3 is TGTTCCAGCAGCCGACCAGGGCCCGAGCAGTACTTC.

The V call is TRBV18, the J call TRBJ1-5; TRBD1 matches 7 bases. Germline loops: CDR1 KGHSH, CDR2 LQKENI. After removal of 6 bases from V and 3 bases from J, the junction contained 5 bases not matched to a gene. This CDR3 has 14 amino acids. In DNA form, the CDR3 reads TGTGCCAGCTCCCGACAGGGATTCAATCAGCCCCAGCATTTT. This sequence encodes CASSRQGFNQPQHF.

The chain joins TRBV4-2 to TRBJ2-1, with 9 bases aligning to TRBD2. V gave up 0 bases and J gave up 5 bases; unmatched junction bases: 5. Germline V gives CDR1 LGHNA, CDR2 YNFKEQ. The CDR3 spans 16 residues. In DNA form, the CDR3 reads TGTGCCAGCAGCCAAGAGCTGGTAGCGGGAGACAATGAGCAGTTCTTC. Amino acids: CASSQELVAGDNEQFF.

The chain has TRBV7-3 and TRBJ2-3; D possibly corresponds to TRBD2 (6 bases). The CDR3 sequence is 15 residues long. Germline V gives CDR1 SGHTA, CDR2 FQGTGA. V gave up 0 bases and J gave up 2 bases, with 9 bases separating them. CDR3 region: CASSLTSGYTDTQYF. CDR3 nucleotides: TGTGCCAGCAGCTTAACTAGCGGATACACAGATACGCAGTATTTT.

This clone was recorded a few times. The CDR3 coding sequence is TGTGCCAGCAGTGCCGACAGGGGCCCCAATCAGCCCCAGCATTTT. Protein sequence: CASSADRGPNQPQHF. The chain recombines TRBV2 with TRBJ1-5, with TRBD1 identical over 8 bases. Trimming took 4 bases from V and 3 from J; bases not matched to a gene: 5. Germline V gene data show CDR1 as SNHLY and CDR2 as FYNNEI. The CDR3 spans 15 residues.

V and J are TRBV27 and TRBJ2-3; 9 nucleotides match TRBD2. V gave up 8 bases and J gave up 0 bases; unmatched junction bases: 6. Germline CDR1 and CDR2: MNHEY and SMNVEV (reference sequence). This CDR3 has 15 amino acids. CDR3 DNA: TGTGCCAGCTTAGCGGGGGCGACTAGCACAGATACGCAGTATTTT. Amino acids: CASLAGATSTDTQYF.

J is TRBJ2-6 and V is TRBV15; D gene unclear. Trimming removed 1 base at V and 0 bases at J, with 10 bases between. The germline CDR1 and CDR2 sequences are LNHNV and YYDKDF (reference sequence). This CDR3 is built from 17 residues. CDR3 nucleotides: TGTGCCACCAGCAGAGGTTTTGCAGACTCTGGGGCCAACGTCCTGACTTTC. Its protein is CATSRGFADSGANVLTF.

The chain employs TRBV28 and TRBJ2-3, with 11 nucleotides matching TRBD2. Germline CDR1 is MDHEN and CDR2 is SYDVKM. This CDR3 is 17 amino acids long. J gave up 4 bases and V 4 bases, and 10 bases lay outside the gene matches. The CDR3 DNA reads TGTGCCAGCAGTTCAGTTCTTTTAGCGGGGGGGCCAGATACGCAGTATTTT. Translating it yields CASSSVLLAGGPDTQYF.

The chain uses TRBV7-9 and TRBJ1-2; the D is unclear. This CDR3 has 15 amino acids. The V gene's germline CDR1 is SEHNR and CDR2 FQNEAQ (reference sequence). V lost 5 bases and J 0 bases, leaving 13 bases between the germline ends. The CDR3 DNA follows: TGTGCCAGCAGCCCCCACAACCTCGCTAACTATGGCTACACCTTC. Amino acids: CASSPHNLANYGYTF.

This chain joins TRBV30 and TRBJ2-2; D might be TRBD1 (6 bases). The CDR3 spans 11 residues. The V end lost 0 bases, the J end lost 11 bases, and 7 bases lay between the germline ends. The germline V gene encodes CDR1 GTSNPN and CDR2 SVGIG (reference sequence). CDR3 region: CAWSVGGELFF. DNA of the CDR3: TGTGCCTGGAGTGTAGGGGGAGAGCTGTTTTTT. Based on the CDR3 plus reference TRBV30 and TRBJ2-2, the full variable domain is SQTIHQWPATLVQPVGSPLSLECTVEGTSNPNLYWYRQAAGRGLQLLFYSVGIGQISSEVPQNLSASRPQDRQFILSSKKLLLSDSGFYLCAWSVGGELFFGEGSRLTVL.